Listed here are 15 T cell receptor beta chains from one sample, sequenced in a study of OX40 agonist ivuxolimab in advanced cancers. Assay used: immunoSEQ multiplex PCR; TCRdb lists only in-frame clones, some missing. The table has approximately 70,000 clones, around 85% seen once; the top ten hold 5% to 6.5%. Sample: CD4+ or CD8+ T cells sorted from blood, taken in a trial of the OX40 agonist ivuxolimab. All receptors come from an adult with an advanced solid tumor such as melanoma, head and neck, liver or kidney cancer.

The table lists this clone with a few counts. The V and J genes are TRBV7-9 and TRBJ1-2; no clear D gene. The CDR3 runs 16 residues. The ends were cut back, 1 base at V and 5 bases at J, with 17 bases in the middle. The V gene's germline CDR1 is SEHNR and CDR2 FQNEAQ (reference sequence). CDR3 bases: TGTGCCAGCAGCTTAGGCGCAGGACCGCGCTTTTATGGCTACACCTTC. Protein: CASSLGAGPRFYGYTF. The entire variable domain, with the rest obtained from reference TRBV7-9 and TRBJ1-2, is as follows: DTGVSQNPRHKITKRGQNVTFRCDPISEHNRLYWYRQTLGQGPEFLTYFQNEAQLEKSRLLSDRFSAERPKGSFSTLEIQRTEQGDSAMYLCASSLGAGPRFYGYTFGSGTRLTVV.

This clone was found once. The chain couples TRBV5-4 to TRBJ2-2; no definite D call. V was clipped by 1 base and J by 4 bases, with 5 bases between them. The CDR3 sequence is 13 residues long. The germline V gene has CDR1 SGHNT and CDR2 YYREEE (reference sequence). The CDR3 sequence is CASSLRSTGELFF. CDR3 in DNA: TGTGCCAGCAGCTTGCGGAGCACCGGGGAGCTGTTTTTT.

CDR3 coding DNA: TGTGCCAGCAGCCCCGGGACTAGCAGGTCCTACGAGCAGTACTTC. It yields the protein CASSPGTSRSYEQYF. This chain connects TRBV6-5 to TRBJ2-7; TRBD2 agrees at 9 bases. Germline assignment: CDR1 MNHEY and CDR2 SVGAGI. This CDR3 is built from 15 residues. Trimming took 6 bases from V and 1 from J; bases not matched to a gene: 7.

In its sample, this clone was seen a few times. The chain is built from TRBV30 and TRBJ2-3; 10 bases align to TRBD1. Germline V gene lookup returns CDR1 GTSNPN and CDR2 SVGIG (reference sequence). The CDR3 contains 15 residues. V dropped 0 bases and J dropped 4; count of bases not matched to a gene: 4. The CDR3 here is CAWSVMTGGSDTQYF. DNA for the CDR3: TGTGCCTGGAGTGTAATGACAGGGGGCTCAGATACGCAGTATTTT.

The V call is TRBV9, the J call TRBJ1-3; 9 nucleotides line up with TRBD1. The CDR3 covers 14 residues. The germline V gene encodes CDR1 SGDLS and CDR2 YYNGEE. After removal of 4 bases from V and 4 bases from J, the junction contained 3 bases not matched to a gene. In nucleotides, the CDR3 is TGTGCCAGCAGCTCGACAGGGGGGGGAAACACCATATATTTT. Translation gives CASSSTGGGNTIYF.

The chain employs TRBV5-6 and TRBJ2-5; the D gene is possibly TRBD1 (6 bases). Germline lookup yields CDR1 SGHDT and CDR2 YYEEEE. The CDR3 is 14 amino acids. V lost 2 bases to trimming and J lost 4 bases, with 12 bases between them. CDR3 sequence: CASSFKSGVETQYF. CDR3 in DNA: TGTGCCAGCAGCTTCAAGTCAGGGGTAGAGACCCAGTACTTC.

The chain couples TRBV7-2 to TRBJ1-5; weak D call: TRBD1 (5 bases). This CDR3 spans 14 amino acids. V dropped 5 bases and J dropped 4 bases, with 12 bases sitting between them. Germline V lookup: CDR1 SGHTA, CDR2 FQGNSA. The CDR3 DNA is TGTGCCAGCAGCACCCGGGACCCTAATCAGCCCCAGCATTTT. Translating it yields CASSTRDPNQPQHF.

The chain recombines TRBV7-2 with TRBJ2-7; 11 nucleotides match TRBD2. Germline CDR1 SGHTA, CDR2 FQGNSA. With 4 bases clipped from V and 7 bases from J, the junction kept 9 bases outside the gene matches. The CDR3 runs to 15 residues. CDR3 in amino acids: CASSSVAGGPGEQYF. CDR3 DNA: TGTGCCAGCAGCTCGGTAGCGGGAGGGCCGGGTGAGCAGTACTTC.

V usage is TRBV15 and J usage is TRBJ1-2; TRBD1 matches 10 bases. The germline CDR1 and CDR2 sequences are LNHNV and YYDKDF (reference sequence). The CDR3 contains 13 residues. Trimming cost V 8 bases and J 5 bases; bases outside gene matches: 5. The CDR3 DNA reads as TGTGCCACCTTTCCGGGACAGGGGTATGGCTACACCTTC. Its translation: CATFPGQGYGYTF.

This clone was recorded a few times. In DNA form, the CDR3 reads TGTGCCAGCAATCGGGACAGGGGACGAGAGACCCAGTACTTC. Translated: CASNRDRGRETQYF. The rearrangement joins TRBV6-1 to TRBJ2-5; 10 nucleotides line up with TRBD1. There are 14 residues in the CDR3. Germline CDR1 is MNHNS and CDR2 is SASEGT. J gave up 4 bases and V 7 bases, and 6 bases lay outside the gene matches.

V is TRBV28 and J is TRBJ1-2; TRBD1 might be the D (6 bases). The germline V gene encodes CDR1 MDHEN and CDR2 SYDVKM. The CDR3 is 14 amino acids. The V end was cut by 2 bases, the J end by 3 bases, with 10 bases between. CDR3 nucleotide sequence: TGTGCCAGCAGTTTAGAACAGGGTTACTATGGCTACACCTTC. Translating gives CASSLEQGYYGYTF.

V gene TRBV7-8 combines with J gene TRBJ2-7; D is perhaps TRBD1 (6 bases). From germline, CDR1 is SGHVS and CDR2 FQNEAQ. This CDR3 is built from 15 residues. V was pared by 2 bases and J by 2 bases, with 13 bases between. The CDR3 loop reads CASSLIWDTAYEQYF. Here the CDR3 DNA reads TGTGCCAGCAGCTTAATTTGGGACACTGCCTACGAGCAGTACTTC.

The V and J genes are TRBV6-5 and TRBJ2-2; D assignment may be TRBD1 or TRBD2 (5 bases each). Per the germline V gene, CDR1 is MNHEY and CDR2 is SVGAGI. CDR3 length: 16 residues. V gave up 0 bases and J gave up 4 bases, with 12 bases separating them. The CDR3: CASSYSATGGTGELFF. CDR3 DNA sequence: TGTGCCAGCAGTTACTCCGCTACAGGAGGCACCGGGGAGCTGTTTTTT.

This chain uses TRBV11-3 with TRBJ2-7; 7 nucleotides agree with TRBD1. The CDR3 loop spans 15 amino acids. Germline V CDR1 and CDR2: SGHNT, YENEEA. V lost 3 bases to trimming and J lost 2 bases; unmatched junction nucleotides: 7. This CDR3 reads CASSLYRTGPYEQYF. For the CDR3, the DNA is TGTGCCAGCAGCTTGTATAGGACAGGCCCCTACGAGCAGTACTTC.

On this clone: This sample also contains other DNA sequences that code for the same CDR3. This sequence joins TRBV11-3 and TRBJ1-2, with a possible D match to TRBD1 (5 bases). Trimming pared 5 bases from V and 4 bases from J, leaving 11 bases between. The CDR3 has 13 amino acids. Germline V CDR1 and CDR2: SGHNT, YENEEA. The CDR3 spells CASSPRDSYGYTF. As DNA, the CDR3 is TGTGCCAGCAGCCCAAGGGACTCCTATGGCTACACCTTC.